This T cell receptor (beta chain) stems from a study of blood T cell repertoires in COVID-19. Study-wide context: From the United States, Italy and Spain came samples of acute and convalescent COVID-19.

How the authors handled the data: Researchers report that nucleated cell counts were estimated from reference gene primer amplification. The repertoire was sequenced with immunoSEQ multiplex PCR; TCRdb's copy has only in-frame clones and lacks some. V, J and clone size derive from that table, while D and trimming were established from the DNA sequence. The sample has 85,000 to 110,000 clones; approximately 88% are singletons. Germline CDR1 SGHKS, CDR2 YYEKEE (reference sequence). The CDR3 is 16 residues long. V lost 5 bases to trimming and J lost 1 base; unmatched junction nucleotides: 11. The sample taken for sequencing was peripheral blood. The TCR was taken from a human donor in a cohort sampled during active COVID-19. This chain joins TRBV5-5 and TRBJ2-7; 8 bases are a match to TRBD1. The CDR3 spells CASSRDPGTGSYEQYF. CDR3 nucleotides: TGTGCCAGCAGTCGAGACCCCGGGACAGGATCCTACGAGCAGTACTTC.